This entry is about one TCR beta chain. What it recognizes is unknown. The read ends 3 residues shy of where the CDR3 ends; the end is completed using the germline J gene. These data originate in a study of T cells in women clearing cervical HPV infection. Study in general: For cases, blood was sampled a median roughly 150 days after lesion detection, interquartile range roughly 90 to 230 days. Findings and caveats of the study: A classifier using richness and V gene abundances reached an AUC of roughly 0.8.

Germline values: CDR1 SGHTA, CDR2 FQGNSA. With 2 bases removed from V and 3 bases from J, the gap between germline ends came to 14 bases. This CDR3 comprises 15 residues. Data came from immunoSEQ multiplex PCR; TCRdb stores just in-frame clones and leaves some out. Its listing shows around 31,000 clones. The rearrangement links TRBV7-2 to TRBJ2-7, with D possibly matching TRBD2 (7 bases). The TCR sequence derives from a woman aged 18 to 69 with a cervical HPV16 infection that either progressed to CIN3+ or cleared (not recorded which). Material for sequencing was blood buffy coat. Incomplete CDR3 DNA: TGTGCCAGCAGCTTAAGGCGCGGGGGCAACTACGAG. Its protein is CASSLRRGGNYE. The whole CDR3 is CASSLRRGGNYEQYF. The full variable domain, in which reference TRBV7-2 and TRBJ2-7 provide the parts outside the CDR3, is GAGVSQSPSNKVTEKGKDVELRCDPISGHTALYWYRQSLGQGLEFLIYFQGNSAPDKSGLPSDRFSAERTGGSVSTLTIQRTQQEDSAVYLCASSLRRGGNYEQYFGPGTRLTVT.